This T cell receptor (beta chain) comes out of a study of T cells after yellow fever vaccination. Study at large: In the case of low-cell-number fractions, SMART-Seq v4 Ultra Low Input was used for preparation.

This clonotype was seen a few times. Its antigen is not identified. CDR3 length equals 16 residues. Trimming cost V 5 bases and J 1 base, with 15 bases left between them. Germline CDR1 is SGHTA and CDR2 is FQGTGA. Using its own MiXCR run on the 5' RACE reads, TCRdb lists one record per CDR3 protein. The data hold about 550,000 distinct CDR3 sequences, with about 19% observed a single time. Study-wide results and limits: Clones that expanded after primary vaccination mostly reappeared after the booster (96% CD4, roughly 90% CD8).

This specimen consisted of PBMCs, obtained 15 days after the yellow fever booster vaccination. The gene calls are TRBV7-3 and TRBJ2-1, with D perhaps matching TRBD1 or TRBD2 (7 bases each). The receptor comes from a man aged 30 to 39 who received the YFV17D yellow fever vaccine. DNA of the CDR3: TGTGCCAGCAGCCCCAGGGGGGGGCTGTCCTACAATGAGCAGTTCTTC. Protein: CASSPRGGLSYNEQFF.